This T cell receptor beta chain appears in the sequencing data of a study of vaccination and CD4 T cells after COVID-19. The treatment here: roughly 10-day PBMC culture with coronavirus spike peptide pools or control peptides (ViraFEST assay). One should note that the unexposed donor's CD4+ T cells were collected before the COVID-19 pandemic (2011-2018). When enough cells were available, unexposed-donor CD4+ T cells were probed with SARS-CoV-2 S/N and four cold-coronavirus spikes. Details on this clonotype: The antigen is undetermined.

The assay that was used to sequence DNA from cultured CD4+ T cells was the Oncomine TCR Beta short-read assay. One entry per CDR3 protein, called by TCRdb with MiXCR from the PCR reads. This sample yields thousands of distinct CDR3 sequences, of which 43% are seen a single time; about 25% belongs to the top ten. Losses at the gene ends were 7 bases for V and 0 bases for J; bases not matched to a gene: 7. The CDR3 is 16 residues long. Germline V gene sequence: CDR1 DFQATT, CDR2 SNEGSKA (reference sequence). The sequencing input was CD4+ T cells from blood, cultured in vitro. This chain links TRBV20-1 with TRBJ2-5; the match to TRBD2 covers 14 bases. The TCR was taken from a human donor in good health. Here the CDR3 DNA reads TGCAGTGTCGACTCGGGACTAGCGGGGGACCAAGAGACCCAGTACTTC. Translated: CSVDSGLAGDQETQYF.